The rows below give T cell receptor beta chains drawn from one sample of a study of beta chain features in type 1 diabetes. The protocol was immunoSEQ multiplex PCR, while the TCRdb copy is restricted to in-frame clones and leaves out a portion. The sample includes around 100,000 clones, approximately 30% seen only once; the top ten take 0.5% to 0.6%. The sequencing sample was made of central memory CD4+ T cells from blood. These receptors were taken from a woman younger than 35 with type 1 diabetes. Each CDR3 is given with its conserved first and last residue. A D gene is named only where the DNA matches it firmly. The size entry is marked missing in some rows and otherwise reads once, few, many or a size class.

v_call,d_call,j_call,clone_size,cdr3_aa,cdr3_nt
TRBV7-2,NA,TRBJ1-1,few,CASSKDSHTEAFF,TGTGCCAGCAGCAAGGACAGCCACACTGAAGCTTTCTTT
TRBV7-2,NA,TRBJ2-5,few,CASSLGGGKETQYF,TGTGCCAGCAGCTTAGGAGGAGGGAAAGAGACCCAGTACTTC
TRBV14,TRBD1,TRBJ1-1,NA,CASSYRGARLLMNTEAFF,TGTGCCAGCAGCTACAGGGGGGCCCGTCTGCTGATGAACACTGAAGCTTTCTTT
TRBV29-1,TRBD1,TRBJ1-1,NA,CSASGTGANEAFF,TGCAGCGCCTCCGGGACAGGGGCGAATGAAGCTTTCTTT
TRBV19,TRBD1,TRBJ2-2,NA,CASRKQGDTGELFF,TGTGCCAGTAGAAAACAGGGGGACACCGGGGAGCTGTTTTTT
TRBV5-4,NA,TRBJ1-3,few,CASSLGTSSGNTIYF,TGTGCCAGCAGCTTGGGTACCAGTTCTGGAAACACCATATATTTT
TRBV7-2,TRBD2,TRBJ2-5,NA,CASSSAGLAGVETQYF,TGTGCCAGCAGCTCCGCGGGACTAGCGGGAGTGGAGACCCAGTACTTC
TRBV6-1,TRBD1,TRBJ2-5,few,CASIQGAWGTQYF,TGTGCCAGCATCCAGGGGGCCTGGGGGACCCAGTACTTC
TRBV30,NA,TRBJ1-2,few,CAWSSLTYYTF,TGTGCCTGGAGTTCCTTAACCTACTACACCTTC
TRBV18,NA,TRBJ2-2,NA,CASSPNRGTGELFF,TGTGCCAGCTCACCTAATAGGGGCACCGGGGAGCTGTTTTTT
TRBV18,TRBD1,TRBJ1-2,NA,CASSPRQGWDGYTF,TGTGCCAGCTCACCTCGACAGGGGTGGGATGGCTACACCTTC
TRBV5-1,NA,TRBJ2-3,many,CASSLWEDAQYF,TGCGCCAGCAGCTTGTGGGAGGATGCGCAGTATTTT
TRBV29-1,NA,TRBJ2-3,many,CGADTQYF,TGCGGAGCGGATACGCAGTATTTT
TRBV2,NA,TRBJ1-1,NA,CASSRLPNTEAFF,TGTGCCAGCAGTCGGTTGCCGAACACTGAAGCTTTCTTT
TRBV30,TRBD2,TRBJ2-1,few,CAWSVLAGVNNEQFF,TGTGCCTGGAGTGTACTAGCGGGAGTTAACAATGAGCAGTTCTTC
TRBV5-6,NA,TRBJ1-1,few,CASSLRGNTEAFF,TGTGCCAGCAGCCTGCGGGGAAACACTGAAGCTTTCTTT
TRBV29-1,TRBD2,TRBJ2-7,few,CSADAGGKQYF,TGCAGCGCGGATGCGGGAGGGAAGCAGTACTTC
TRBV15,TRBD1,TRBJ2-2,NA,CATSRGQGAGELFF,TGTGCCACCAGCAGAGGTCAGGGGGCCGGGGAGCTGTTTTTT
TRBV5-4,TRBD2,TRBJ2-2,NA,CASSPLWVGRTNTGELFF,TGTGCCAGCAGCCCCCTTTGGGTCGGGAGGACGAACACCGGGGAGCTGTTTTTT
TRBV5-5,TRBD2,TRBJ2-1,NA,CASSLLHRGSIGEQFF,TGTGCCAGCAGCTTGTTGCATCGCGGGAGCATCGGTGAGCAGTTCTTC
TRBV7-8,TRBD2,TRBJ2-3,NA,CASGPSGVNTDTQYF,TGTGCCAGCGGACCAAGCGGGGTCAACACAGATACGCAGTATTTT
TRBV7-9,NA,TRBJ1-5,NA,CASSLLDQPQHF,TGTGCCAGCAGCTTACTTGATCAGCCCCAGCATTTT
TRBV4-3,TRBD2,TRBJ2-1,NA,CASSRGGASGRRGQFF,TGCGCCAGCAGCCGGGGAGGGGCTAGCGGGAGACGGGGGCAGTTCTTC
TRBV19,NA,TRBJ2-1,NA,CASSKKDGILYNEQFF,TGTGCCAGTAGTAAAAAGGACGGGATTTTATACAATGAGCAGTTCTTC
TRBV6-5,NA,TRBJ1-1,few,CASSPPGRKNSEAFF,TGTGCCAGCAGCCCCCCGGGGAGGAAAAATTCTGAAGCTTTCTTT
TRBV4-3,NA,TRBJ2-6,NA,CASSQDQGTGANVLTF,TGCGCCAGCAGCCAAGATCAGGGAACTGGGGCCAACGTCCTGACTTTC
TRBV6-6,TRBD1,TRBJ2-3,NA,CASRKQGEEGTDTQYF,TGTGCCAGCAGGAAACAGGGGGAGGAAGGAACAGATACGCAGTATTTT
TRBV27,TRBD1,TRBJ2-3,NA,CASSAGTGPTDTQYF,TGTGCCAGCAGTGCCGGGACAGGTCCCACAGATACGCAGTATTTT
TRBV13,NA,TRBJ2-4,NA,CASSSTGTLAKNIQYF,TGTGCCAGCAGCTCAACCGGGACATTAGCCAAAAACATTCAGTACTTC
TRBV7-9,NA,TRBJ1-4,NA,CASSFPGQNEKLFF,TGTGCCAGCAGCTTTCCAGGACAGAATGAAAAACTGTTTTTT
TRBV7-9,NA,TRBJ2-5,few,CASSLGGIRLVETQYF,TGTGCCAGCAGCCTAGGAGGTATAAGACTTGTGGAGACCCAGTACTTC
TRBV7-2,NA,TRBJ2-5,few,CASRSGLPTGETQYF,TGTGCCAGCAGGTCGGGACTCCCAACCGGGGAGACCCAGTACTTC